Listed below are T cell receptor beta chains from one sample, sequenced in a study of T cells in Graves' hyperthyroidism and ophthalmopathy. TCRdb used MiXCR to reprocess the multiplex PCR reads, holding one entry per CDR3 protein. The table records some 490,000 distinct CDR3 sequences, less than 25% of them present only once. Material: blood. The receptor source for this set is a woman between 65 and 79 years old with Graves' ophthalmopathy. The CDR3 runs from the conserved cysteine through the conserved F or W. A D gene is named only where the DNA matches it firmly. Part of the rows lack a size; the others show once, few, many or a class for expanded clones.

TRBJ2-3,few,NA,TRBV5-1,TGCGCCAGCAGCTTGGTAGGGAGCGATACGCAGTATTTT,CASSLVGSDTQYF
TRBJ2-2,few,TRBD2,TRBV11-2,TGTGCCAGCAGGATAGCGGGAGGGCCCCTGGCCGGGGAGCTGTTTTTT,CASRIAGGPLAGELFF
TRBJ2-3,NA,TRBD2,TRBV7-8,TGTGCCAGCAGCACCCGGACTAGCGGGAGGTCCCCAGATACGCAGTATTTT,CASSTRTSGRSPDTQYF
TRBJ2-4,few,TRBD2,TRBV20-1,TGCAGTGCCTGGGGACTAGCGAGTGACATTCAGTACTTC,CSAWGLASDIQYF
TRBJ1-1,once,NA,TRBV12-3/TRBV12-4,TGTGCCAGCAGTTTGGTGAGTACAACTGAAGCTTTCTTT,CASSLVSTTEAFF
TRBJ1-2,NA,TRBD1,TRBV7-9,TGTGCCAGCAGCCGGGACAGGTGGTATGGCTACACCTTC,CASSRDRWYGYTF
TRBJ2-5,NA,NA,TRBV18,TGTGCCAGCTCACCACCCGGGCACCAAGAGACCCAGTACTTC,CASSPPGHQETQYF
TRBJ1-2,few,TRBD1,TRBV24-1,TGTGCCACCAGTGACAGGGACAGCCCCTCTGCTAACTATGGCTACACCTTC,CATSDRDSPSANYGYTF
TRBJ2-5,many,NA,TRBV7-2,TGTGCCAGCAGCTTTTCGGTAGCGGAGACCCAGTACTTC,CASSFSVAETQYF
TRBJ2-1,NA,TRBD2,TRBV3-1,TGTGCCAGCAGCCGAATACCGGGACTAGCCTCCTACAATGAGCAGTTCTTC,CASSRIPGLASYNEQFF
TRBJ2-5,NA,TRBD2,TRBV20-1,TGCAGTGCTACCGGGACTAGCGGGGGGCAAGAGACCCAGTACTTC,CSATGTSGGQETQYF
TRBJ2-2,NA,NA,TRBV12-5,TGTGCTAGTGGTTTGGTCGGGGAGCTGTTTTTT,CASGLVGELFF
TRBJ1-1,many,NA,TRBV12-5,TGTGCTAGTGGTCCCGGGGGCAGGCCCACTGAAGCTTTCTTT,CASGPGGRPTEAFF
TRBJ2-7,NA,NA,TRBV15,TGTGCCACCAGCAGAGATCGGGGATACGAGCAGTACTTC,CATSRDRGYEQYF
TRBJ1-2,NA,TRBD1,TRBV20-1,TGCAGTGCAATACTTGGGACAGGGGGGATCTATGGCTACACCTTC,CSAILGTGGIYGYTF
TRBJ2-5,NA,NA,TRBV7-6,TGTGCCAGCAGCCCCATTAAAGAAACCCAGTACTTC,CASSPIKETQYF
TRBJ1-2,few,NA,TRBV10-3,TGTGCCATCAGTGAGCACGGTAACTATGGCTACACCTTC,CAISEHGNYGYTF
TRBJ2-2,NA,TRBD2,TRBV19,TGTGCCAGTAGTACTAGCGGGGGGGTCGGCGGGGAGCTGTTTTTT,CASSTSGGVGGELFF
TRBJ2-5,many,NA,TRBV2,TGTGCCAGCAGTCGACAAGAGATCCCCCAAGAGACCCAGTACTTC,CASSRQEIPQETQYF
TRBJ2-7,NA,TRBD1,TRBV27,TGTGCCCGCAGCCTGACAGGGGGAATCGAGCAGTACTTC,CARSLTGGIEQYF
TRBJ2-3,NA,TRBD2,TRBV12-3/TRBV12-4,TGTGCCAGCAGCCCAAGGACTAGCGGGAATTCGGGGGCAGATACGCAGTATTTT,CASSPRTSGNSGADTQYF
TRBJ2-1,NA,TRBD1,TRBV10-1,TGCGCCAGGGAACGCGGGACAGGGCGAGGCTCCTACAATGAGCAGTTCTTC,CARERGTGRGSYNEQFF
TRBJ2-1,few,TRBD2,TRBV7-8,TGTGCCAGCAGCTTATATCCTAGCGGGGGACCATACAATGAGCAGTTCTTC,CASSLYPSGGPYNEQFF
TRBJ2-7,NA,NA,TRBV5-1,TGCGCCAGCAGCCACGGAGGCCTCTCCTACGAGCAGTACTTC,CASSHGGLSYEQYF
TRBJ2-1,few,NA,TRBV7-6,TGTGCCAGCAGCACCGATTGGGCCCGGGCGAGCGGTGAGCAGTTCTTC,CASSTDWARASGEQFF
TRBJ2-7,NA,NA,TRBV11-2,TGTGCCAGCAGCTTAGGTCCAGGGGTACCCACGGAGCAGTACTTC,CASSLGPGVPTEQYF
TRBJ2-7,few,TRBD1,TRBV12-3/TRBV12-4,TGTGCCAGCAGACAGGGGGCATACGAGCAGTACTTC,CASRQGAYEQYF
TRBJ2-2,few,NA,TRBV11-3,TGTGCCAGCACCCAAACCGGGGAGCTGTTTTTT,CASTQTGELFF
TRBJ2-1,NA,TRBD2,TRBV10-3,TGTGCCATCGGTTCTGGACTAGCGGGAGCGGCTGAGCAGTTCTTC,CAIGSGLAGAAEQFF
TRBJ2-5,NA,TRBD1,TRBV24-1,TGTGCCACCTCTCGGACAGGGTCGGGCGAGACCCAGTACTTC,CATSRTGSGETQYF
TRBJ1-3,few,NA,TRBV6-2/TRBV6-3,TGTGCCAGCAGTTACTCGACGGGGGTGGGAAACACCATATATTTT,CASSYSTGVGNTIYF
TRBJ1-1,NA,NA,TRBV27,TGTGCCAGCAATCAGCCAGGGGAGTTCACTGAAGCTTTCTTT,CASNQPGEFTEAFF
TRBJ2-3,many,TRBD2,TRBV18,TGTGCCAGCAGCCCCCCTAGCGGGAGCACAGATACGCAGTATTTT,CASSPPSGSTDTQYF
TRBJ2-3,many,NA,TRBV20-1,TGCAGTGCTAGAGATTGGCACCTGAGCACAGATACGCAGTATTTT,CSARDWHLSTDTQYF
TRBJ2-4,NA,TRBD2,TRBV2,TGTGCCCGGGGATCGAGCGGGAGAGCCAAAAACATTCAGTACTTC,CARGSSGRAKNIQYF
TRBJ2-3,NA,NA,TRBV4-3,TGCGCCAGCAGCCAAGATGCTGTTAATACGCAGTATTTT,CASSQDAVNTQYF
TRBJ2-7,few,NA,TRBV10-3,TGTGCCATCAGCCGGGAAGAAGTCTACGAGCAGTACTTC,CAISREEVYEQYF
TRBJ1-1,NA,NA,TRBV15,TGTACCACCAGCAGAGATTTTCAGGGTTTGGGCACTGAAGCTTTCTTT,CTTSRDFQGLGTEAFF
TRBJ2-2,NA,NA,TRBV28,TGTGCCAGCAGTTTTGGGGTAAAAGAGAACACCGGGGAGCTGTTTTTT,CASSFGVKENTGELFF
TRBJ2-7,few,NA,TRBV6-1,TGTGCCAGCACCCGGACCGGGGGCCCATACGAGCAGTACTTC,CASTRTGGPYEQYF
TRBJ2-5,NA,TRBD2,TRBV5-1,TGCGCCAGCAGCCCGGATGGGGAGGGCCTGGGGGAGACCCAGTACTTC,CASSPDGEGLGETQYF
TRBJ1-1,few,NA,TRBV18,TGTGCCAGCTCACCGCCTCAGGCGGGTAACACTGAAGCTTTCTTT,CASSPPQAGNTEAFF
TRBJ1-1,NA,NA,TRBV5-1,TGCGCCAGCAGCCCTGGCCAAATAAACACTGAAGCTTTCTTT,CASSPGQINTEAFF
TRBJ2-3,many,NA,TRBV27,TGTGCCAGCAGTTTATCCCCCCTTGACAGATCTAGCACAGATACGCAGTATTTT,CASSLSPLDRSSTDTQYF